The rows below give T cell receptor beta chains drawn from one sample of a study of CD8+ T cells in alopecia areata. Some clones are missing from TCRdb's copy, which holds only in-frame ones; the method was immunoSEQ multiplex PCR. The table includes about 12,000 clones, 65% to 70% detected once. The material sequenced was skin, taken at week 4, from a patient treated with tofacitinib. Receptor source: a human donor with alopecia areata. Both conserved end residues are part of each CDR3. Some rows mark clone size as missing; the rest say once, few, many or name a class of expanded clone.

CDR3: CASRYSRLPHTQYF
V: TRBV2
size: -
length: 14

CDR3: CASSLLGNEQFF
V: TRBV27
size: few
length: 12

CDR3: CSADRGRETQYF
V: TRBV29-1
size: few
length: 12

CDR3: CASSTNPGTSYEQYF
V: TRBV7-6
size: few
length: 15

CDR3: CAWSTRGVGEQYF
V: TRBV30
size: -
length: 13

CDR3: CASSNLDSTGSIYGYTF
V: TRBV4-3
size: few
length: 17

CDR3: CASSQMGWGLTEAFF
V: TRBV4-2
size: -
length: 15

CDR3: CAWTESRFPYEQYF
V: TRBV30
size: few
length: 14

CDR3: CASSYYGQGNEQFF
V: TRBV6-5
size: -
length: 14

CDR3: CASSLGGFSGNTIYF
V: TRBV11-3
size: -
length: 15

CDR3: CASSEYRQGGGSNEQYF
V: TRBV25-1
size: -
length: 17

CDR3: CAISGWGVTANSYEQYF
V: TRBV10-3
size: few
length: 17

CDR3: CASSQVKGGAYNEQFF
V: TRBV4-2
size: -
length: 16

CDR3: CSVEVGHNYGYTF
V: TRBV29-1
size: once
length: 13

CDR3: CASSPSHPYEQYF
V: TRBV18
size: -
length: 13

CDR3: CASSSGLGLYYEQYF
V: TRBV7-8
size: -
length: 15

CDR3: CASSLRGPNTEAFF
V: TRBV7-2
size: -
length: 14

CDR3: CASSQEWLAGGRTGELFF
V: TRBV4-3
size: once
length: 18

CDR3: CASRRVQLNTGELFF
V: TRBV7-2
size: few
length: 15

CDR3: CASSASRTGNYGYTF
V: TRBV6-6
size: -
length: 15

CDR3: CASSRAGQGYEQYF
V: TRBV6-5
size: -
length: 14

CDR3: CASSKASRTEKTEAFF
V: TRBV21-1
size: few
length: 16

CDR3: CASSPPEGSGANVLTF
V: TRBV5-1
size: few
length: 16

CDR3: CASSEGPGYEQYF
V: TRBV10-2
size: -
length: 13

CDR3: CASSRPADPNYGYTF
V: TRBV13
size: once
length: 15

CDR3: CASSYGATLGNTIYF
V: TRBV5-1
size: -
length: 15

CDR3: CASSQDRREKLFF
V: TRBV4-3
size: -
length: 13

CDR3: CASSLGYNEQFF
V: TRBV7-2
size: -
length: 12

CDR3: CAITGTSGGADGANVLTF
V: TRBV10-3
size: -
length: 18

CDR3: CASSQDGRRETQYF
V: TRBV4-2
size: few
length: 14

CDR3: CASSVTGHTDTQYF
V: TRBV7-9
size: few
length: 14

CDR3: CASRDSRSSGANVLTF
V: TRBV10-2
size: -
length: 16

CDR3: CASSPARAGANVLTF
V: TRBV18
size: -
length: 15

CDR3: CASTLTPGQHYGYTF
V: TRBV19
size: few
length: 15

CDR3: CASSQEAESSYNEQFF
V: TRBV4-1
size: -
length: 16

CDR3: CASSLAASGLQDTQYF
V: TRBV5-8
size: -
length: 16

CDR3: CASSQDIFGETQYF
V: TRBV7-9
size: few
length: 14

CDR3: CASRPGGRYNSPLHF
V: TRBV23-1
size: once
length: 15

CDR3: CASSQEWLAGAQETQYF
V: TRBV4-1
size: -
length: 17

CDR3: CASSASRGTGEAYEQYF
V: TRBV7-2
size: -
length: 17

CDR3: CAWVATGHFQETQYF
V: TRBV30
size: -
length: 15

CDR3: CASSPRANTGELFF
V: TRBV18
size: once
length: 14

CDR3: CASSRFWSSYEQYF
V: TRBV2
size: -
length: 14

CDR3: CASSSGLQRWDTQYF
V: TRBV7-2
size: -
length: 15

CDR3: CASSVQDLNTEAFF
V: TRBV7-2
size: -
length: 14

CDR3: CAIRPGPRLFNYGYTF
V: TRBV10-3
size: few
length: 16

CDR3: CAISGEGTNTGELFF
V: TRBV10-3
size: -
length: 15